This TCR beta chain was sequenced for a study of beta chain features in type 1 diabetes (dated by TCRdb to the late 2010s). Study-wide context: Mean age, gender distribution, total cell number and subset yield did not differ between patients and healthy donors. The study compared the TCRB repertoires of sorted circulating CD4+ T cell subsets in recently diagnosed type 1 diabetes patients with those in matched healthy donors. Regulatory and stem cell-like memory subsets were obtained from only 8 patients and roughly 8 healthy donors, while naive and central memory subsets were obtained from all 30 or so donors. Across all samples, approximately 98,000,000 sorted cells were examined, and cell number per subset correlated strongly with RNA yield.

This clone was found a few times. Which antigen it targets is not known. Per-nucleotide qualities are absent, and no much larger clonotype sits a single base away. The V end loses 5 bases and the J end loses 0 bases, and a stretch of 5 bases separates them. The germline V gene specifies MDHEN as CDR1 and SYDVKM as CDR2. CDR3 length: 12 amino acids, cysteine to phenylalanine. The DNA shown is the 36-base CDR3, in frame from base 1. The entire amount of isolated RNA was reverse transcribed using the High Capacity cDNA Reverse Transcription Kit, so the sequenced TCRB transcripts were expressed ones. Deep immunoSEQ sequencing was performed on naive, central memory and regulatory T cell samples, with an average of roughly 3.5 million total reads per sample. Sorted cells were lysed in RLT buffer, and RNA was extracted using DNase-treated RNeasy Micro or Mini kits according to cell number. Each cell subset was processed on its own to prevent cross-contamination, while patient and healthy donor samples were processed together. The immunoSEQ multiplex PCR was used to amplify TCRB sequences from cDNA, generating 87-bp fragments that spanned the CDR3 region. Sequencing of the amplicons was performed on the Illumina HiSeq platform. Per the original workflow: Synthetic template baselines were used to correct PCR bias computationally, reads within Hamming distance 2 were collapsed together, and singletons that could not be merged were discarded. By aligning reads against IMGT, V, D and J genes, CDR3 length, and insertions or deletions at six rearrangement sites were assigned. Within each subset, clonotype counts were normalized to sorted cell number, and only after that were true diversity and Gini coefficients computed with the tcR R package. Repertoire sharing was quantified using the overlap coefficient calculated on TCRB nucleotide sequences. Out-of-frame TCRB sequences from naive cells were analyzed as a proxy for the pre-selection repertoire. TCRdb carries this immuneACCESS record with in-frame sequences only. Its versions omit some clonotypes, under half of them owing to an unresolved V gene in the studies checked, with the rest unexplained. D and trimming come from the DNA, and the V and J calls and clone size come from that table. In this sample the table shows over 600,000 clones, 9.5% to 15% of which occur a single time. More than 0.09% of the sample is held by the ten biggest clonotypes.

From each donor, a single peripheral blood sample of approximately 110 mL on average was drawn into heparinised tubes. A BD FACSAria II and a panel including CD45RO, CCR7, CD25, CD127, CD95 and CD27 were used to sort naive, central memory, regulatory and stem cell-like memory CD4+ T cells. All sorted populations exceeded 98% purity. Right away, PBMCs were isolated by Lymphoprep density gradient centrifugation and were stained directly, with no culture step. Samples were stained and sorted in pairs, with one healthy donor and one patient per experiment, so that batch effects were minimized. Results the study describes overall, beyond this receptor: PCR might favor shorter templates, but patient and control samples were amplified and corrected together, so any skew would affect both groups equally. Because cDNA rather than genomic DNA was sequenced, highly expressing activated cells could have been over-represented, although no difference in activation and CD3 levels was found between groups. HLA sub-analyses involved small numbers of individuals, so any influence of HLA type on TCRB rearrangement remained unresolved. Patients with type 1 diabetes made fewer insertions and deleted more nucleotides at VDJ recombination sites, implying thymic rearrangement abnormalities. In all four CD4+ subsets, TCRB CDR3 length was moderately but significantly shorter in type 1 diabetes patients. Naive, central memory and regulatory TCRB repertoires appeared to be more similar among patients than among healthy donors.

Sequencing was done on a sample of naive CD4+ T cells from blood. The cell subset or site label, as the study defines it: true naive CD4+ T cells. The chain uses TRBV28 and TRBJ2-7; no confident D gene assignment can be made. The TCR was taken from a man between 25 and 39 years old with type 1 diabetes. The CDR3 protein is CASSISSYEQYF. DNA sequence: TGTGCCAGCAGTATAAGCTCCTACGAGCAGTACTTC.